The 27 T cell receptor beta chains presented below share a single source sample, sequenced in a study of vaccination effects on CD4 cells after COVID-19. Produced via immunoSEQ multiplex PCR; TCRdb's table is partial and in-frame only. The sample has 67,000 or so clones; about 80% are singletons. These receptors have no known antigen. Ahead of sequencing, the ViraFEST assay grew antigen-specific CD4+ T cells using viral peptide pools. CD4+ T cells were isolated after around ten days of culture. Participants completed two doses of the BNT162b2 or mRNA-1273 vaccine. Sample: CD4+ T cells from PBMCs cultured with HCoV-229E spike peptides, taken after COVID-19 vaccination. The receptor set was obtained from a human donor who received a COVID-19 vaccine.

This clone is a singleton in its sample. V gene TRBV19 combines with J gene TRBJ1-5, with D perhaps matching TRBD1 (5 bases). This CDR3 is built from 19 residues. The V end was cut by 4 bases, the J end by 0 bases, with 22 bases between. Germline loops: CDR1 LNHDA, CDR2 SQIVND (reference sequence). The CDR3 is CASSTGSNRDGYSNQPQHF. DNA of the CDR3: TGTGCCAGTAGTACTGGATCAAACCGGGACGGATATAGCAATCAGCCCCAGCATTTT.

The CDR3 region has the DNA TGCGCCAGCAGCCAAGACGGGACAGGGAAAGAGACCCAGTACTTC. Its protein product is CASSQDGTGKETQYF. The genes are TRBV4-1 and TRBJ2-5; TRBD1 agrees at 9 bases. CDR3 length equals 15 residues. CDR1 is MGHRA, CDR2 YSYEKL, per germline. Trimming at V came to 0 bases and at J to 3 bases, leaving 2 bases not matched to a gene.

In nucleotides, the CDR3 is TGCAGCGTTGGGCAGCAAGAGACCCAGTACTTC. This codes for CSVGQQETQYF. V is TRBV29-1 and J is TRBJ2-5, with D uncertain. CDR3 length: 11 amino acids. The germline gives CDR1 SQVTM, CDR2 ANQGSEA. Trimming took off 4 bases at V and 2 bases at J, with 5 bases between the two ends.

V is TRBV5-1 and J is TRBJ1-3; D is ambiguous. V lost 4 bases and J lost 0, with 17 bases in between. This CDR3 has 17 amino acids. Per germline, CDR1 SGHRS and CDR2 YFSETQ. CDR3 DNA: TGCGCCAGCAGCCCCCGGGGAGGTGACATCTCTGGAAACACCATATATTTT. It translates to CASSPRGGDISGNTIYF.

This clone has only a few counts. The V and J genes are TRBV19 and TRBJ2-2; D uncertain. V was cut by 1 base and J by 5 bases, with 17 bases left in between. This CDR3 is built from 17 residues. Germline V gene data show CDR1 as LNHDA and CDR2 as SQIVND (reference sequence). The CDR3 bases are TGTGCCAGTAGTATAGGTTCCTCGGCCGGGCAGACCGGGGAGCTGTTTTTT. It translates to CASSIGSSAGQTGELFF.

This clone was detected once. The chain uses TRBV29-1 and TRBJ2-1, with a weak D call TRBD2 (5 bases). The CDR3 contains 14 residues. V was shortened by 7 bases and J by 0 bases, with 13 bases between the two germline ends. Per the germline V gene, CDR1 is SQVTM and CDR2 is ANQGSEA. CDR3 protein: CSAEGSFSYNEQFF. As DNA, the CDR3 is TGCAGCGCCGAGGGCAGCTTCTCCTACAATGAGCAGTTCTTC.

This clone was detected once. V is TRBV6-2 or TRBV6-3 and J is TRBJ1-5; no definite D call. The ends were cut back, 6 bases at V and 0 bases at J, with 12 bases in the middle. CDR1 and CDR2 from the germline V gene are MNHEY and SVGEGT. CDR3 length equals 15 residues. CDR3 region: CASRYSLNSNQPQHF. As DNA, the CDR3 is TGTGCCAGCAGGTACAGTCTTAATAGCAATCAGCCCCAGCATTTT.

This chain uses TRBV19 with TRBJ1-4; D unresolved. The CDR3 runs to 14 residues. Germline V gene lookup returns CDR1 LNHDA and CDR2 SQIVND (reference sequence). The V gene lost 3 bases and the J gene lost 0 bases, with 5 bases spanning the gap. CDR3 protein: CASSISPTNEKLFF. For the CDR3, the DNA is TGTGCCAGTAGTATCAGCCCAACTAATGAAAAACTGTTTTTT.

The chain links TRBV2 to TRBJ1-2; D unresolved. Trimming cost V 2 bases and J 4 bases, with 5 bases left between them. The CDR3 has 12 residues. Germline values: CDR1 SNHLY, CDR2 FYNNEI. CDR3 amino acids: CASSEPSYGYTF. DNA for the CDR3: TGTGCCAGCAGTGAACCCAGCTATGGCTACACCTTC.

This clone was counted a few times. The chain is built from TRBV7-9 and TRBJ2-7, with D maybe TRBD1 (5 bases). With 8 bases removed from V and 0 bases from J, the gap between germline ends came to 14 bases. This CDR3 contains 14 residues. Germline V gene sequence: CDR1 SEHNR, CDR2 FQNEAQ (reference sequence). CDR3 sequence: CASGKTALSYEQYV. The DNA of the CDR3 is TGTGCCAGCGGTAAGACAGCACTCTCCTACGAGCAGTACGTC.

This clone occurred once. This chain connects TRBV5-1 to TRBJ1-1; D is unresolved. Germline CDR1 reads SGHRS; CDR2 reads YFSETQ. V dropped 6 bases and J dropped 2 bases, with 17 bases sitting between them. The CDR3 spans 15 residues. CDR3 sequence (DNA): TGCGCCAGCACCCCTGTTCTTGGGGTTAACACTGAAGCTTTCTTT. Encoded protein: CASTPVLGVNTEAFF.

CDR3 nucleotide sequence: TGTGCCAGCAGCTTTGGACAGGGGAGGGAAAAACTGTTTTTT. It encodes CASSFGQGREKLFF. The chain links TRBV7-9 to TRBJ1-4; TRBD1 matches 9 bases. V lost 3 bases and J lost 8; bases outside the gene matches: 4. Germline V gene sequence: CDR1 SEHNR, CDR2 FQNEAQ (reference sequence). CDR3 size: 14 residues. The entire variable domain, with the rest obtained from reference TRBV7-9 and TRBJ1-4, is as follows: DTGVSQNPRHKITKRGQNVTFRCDPISEHNRLYWYRQTLGQGPEFLTYFQNEAQLEKSRLLSDRFSAERPKGSFSTLEIQRTEQGDSAMYLCASSFGQGREKLFFGSGTQLSVL.

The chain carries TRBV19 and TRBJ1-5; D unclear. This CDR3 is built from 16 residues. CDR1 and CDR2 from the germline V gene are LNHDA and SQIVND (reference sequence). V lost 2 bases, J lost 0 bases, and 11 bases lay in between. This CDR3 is CASSISGPYSNQPQHF. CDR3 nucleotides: TGTGCCAGTAGTATAAGCGGGCCTTATAGCAATCAGCCCCAGCATTTT.

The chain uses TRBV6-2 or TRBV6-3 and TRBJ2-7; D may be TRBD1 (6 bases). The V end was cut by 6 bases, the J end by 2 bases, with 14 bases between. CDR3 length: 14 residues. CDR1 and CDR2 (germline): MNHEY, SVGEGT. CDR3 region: CASSLLGQTYEQYV. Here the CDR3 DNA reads TGTGCCAGCAGCCTACTCGGACAGACCTACGAGCAGTACGTC.

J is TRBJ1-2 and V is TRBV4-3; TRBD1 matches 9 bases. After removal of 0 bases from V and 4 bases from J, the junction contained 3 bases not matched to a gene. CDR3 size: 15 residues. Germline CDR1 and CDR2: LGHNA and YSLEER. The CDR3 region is CASSQDLGQGYGYTF. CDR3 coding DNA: TGCGCCAGCAGCCAAGACCTGGGACAGGGCTATGGCTACACCTTC.

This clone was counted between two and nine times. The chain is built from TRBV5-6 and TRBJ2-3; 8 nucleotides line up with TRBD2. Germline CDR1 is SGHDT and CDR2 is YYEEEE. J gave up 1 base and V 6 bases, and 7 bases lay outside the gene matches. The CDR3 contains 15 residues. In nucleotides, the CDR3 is TGTGCCAGCACCATCCTTAGCGGGGGCACAGATACGCAGTATTTT. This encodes CASTILSGGTDTQYF.

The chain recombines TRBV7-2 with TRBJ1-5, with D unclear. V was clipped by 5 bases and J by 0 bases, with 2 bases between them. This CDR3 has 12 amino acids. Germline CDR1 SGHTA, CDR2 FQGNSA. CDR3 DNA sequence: TGTGCCAGCAGCAATAGCAATCAGCCCCAGCATTTT. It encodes CASSNSNQPQHF.

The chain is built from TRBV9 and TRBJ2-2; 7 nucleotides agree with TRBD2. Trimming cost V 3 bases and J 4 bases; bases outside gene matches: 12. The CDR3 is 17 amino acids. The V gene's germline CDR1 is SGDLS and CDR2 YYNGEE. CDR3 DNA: TGTGCCAGCAGCGCCCCTAGGGACTATTTTGGCACCGGGGAGCTGTTTTTT. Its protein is CASSAPRDYFGTGELFF.

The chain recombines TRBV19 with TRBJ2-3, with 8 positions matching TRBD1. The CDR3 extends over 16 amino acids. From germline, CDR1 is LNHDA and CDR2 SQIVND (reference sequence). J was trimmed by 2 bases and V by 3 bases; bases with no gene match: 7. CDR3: CASSIGTGLYTDTQYF. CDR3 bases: TGTGCCAGTAGTATCGGGACAGGACTCTACACAGATACGCAGTATTTT.

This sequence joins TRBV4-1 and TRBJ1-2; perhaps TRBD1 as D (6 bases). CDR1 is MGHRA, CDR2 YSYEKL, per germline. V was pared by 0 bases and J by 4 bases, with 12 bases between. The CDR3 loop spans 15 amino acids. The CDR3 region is CASSQEGGGLYGYTF. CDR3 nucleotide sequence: TGCGCCAGCAGCCAAGAGGGAGGGGGGCTCTATGGCTACACCTTC.

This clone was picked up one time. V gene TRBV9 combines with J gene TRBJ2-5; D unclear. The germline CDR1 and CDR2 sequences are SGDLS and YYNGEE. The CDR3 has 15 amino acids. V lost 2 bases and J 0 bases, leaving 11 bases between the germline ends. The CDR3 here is CASSVWLGYQETQYF. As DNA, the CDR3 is TGTGCCAGCAGCGTCTGGTTAGGGTACCAAGAGACCCAGTACTTC.

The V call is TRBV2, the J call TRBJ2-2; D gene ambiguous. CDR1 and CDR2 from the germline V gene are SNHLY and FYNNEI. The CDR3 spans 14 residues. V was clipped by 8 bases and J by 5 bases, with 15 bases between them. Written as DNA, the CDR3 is TGTGCCAGCTGCTTGTTATCGGATACCGGGGAGCTGTTTTTT. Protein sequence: CASCLLSDTGELFF.

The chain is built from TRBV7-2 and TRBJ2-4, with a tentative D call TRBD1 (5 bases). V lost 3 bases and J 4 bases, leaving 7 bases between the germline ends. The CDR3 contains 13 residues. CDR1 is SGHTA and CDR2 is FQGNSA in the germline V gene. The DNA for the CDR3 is TGTGCCAGCAGCTTGCCAGGGAAAAACATTCAGTACTTC. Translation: CASSLPGKNIQYF. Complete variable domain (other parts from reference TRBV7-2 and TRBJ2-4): GAGVSQSPSNKVTEKGKDVELRCDPISGHTALYWYRQSLGQGLEFLIYFQGNSAPDKSGLPSDRFSAERTGGSVSTLTIQRTQQEDSAVYLCASSLPGKNIQYFGAGTRLSVL.

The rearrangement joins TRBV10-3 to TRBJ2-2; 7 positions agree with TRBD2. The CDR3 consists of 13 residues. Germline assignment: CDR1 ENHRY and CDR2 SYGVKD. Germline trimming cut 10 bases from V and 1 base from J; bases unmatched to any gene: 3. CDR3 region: CATERGNTGELFF. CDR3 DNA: TGTGCCACCGAGCGGGGGAACACCGGGGAGCTGTTTTTT.

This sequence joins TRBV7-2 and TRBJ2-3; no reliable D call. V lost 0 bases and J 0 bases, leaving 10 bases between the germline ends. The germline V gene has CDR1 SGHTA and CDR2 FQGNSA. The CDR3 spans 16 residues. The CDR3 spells CASSLAPARSTDTQYF. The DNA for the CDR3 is TGTGCCAGCAGCTTAGCCCCGGCTCGGAGCACAGATACGCAGTATTTT.

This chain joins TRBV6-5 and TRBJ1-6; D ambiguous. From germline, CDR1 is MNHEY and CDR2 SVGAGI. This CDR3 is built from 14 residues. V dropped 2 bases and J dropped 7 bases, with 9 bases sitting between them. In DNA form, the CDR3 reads TGTGCCAGCAGTTACGGCACAGAGAATTCACCCCTCCACTTT. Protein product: CASSYGTENSPLHF.

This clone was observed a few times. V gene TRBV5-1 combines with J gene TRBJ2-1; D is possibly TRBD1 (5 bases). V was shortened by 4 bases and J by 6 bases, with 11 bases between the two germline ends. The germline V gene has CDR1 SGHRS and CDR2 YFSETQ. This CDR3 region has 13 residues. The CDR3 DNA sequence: TGCGCCAGCAGCCACCCTCAGGGCAATGAGCAGTTCTTC. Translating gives CASSHPQGNEQFF.